The 25 T cell receptor beta chains given below trace back to one sample, sequenced in a study of identical twins. A single record per CDR3 protein comes from TCRdb applying MiXCR to the 5' RACE reads. The sample yields approximately 600,000 distinct CDR3 sequences, 9.5% to 10% seen once. These data also formed part of another study, on yellow fever vaccine responses in identical twins.

Sequenced sample: PBMCs. These receptors all stem from a woman between 18 and 30 years old in good health.

The chain uses TRBV5-5 and TRBJ2-5; 8 nucleotides align to TRBD2. CDR1 and CDR2 from the germline V gene are SGHKS and YYEKEE (reference sequence). Unmatched junction bases numbered 6, after V lost 0 bases and J lost 5 bases. CDR3 length equals 15 residues. The CDR3 bases are TGTGCCAGCAGCTTGGATGGGACTAGTTATGAGACCCAGTACTTC. The encoded protein is CASSLDGTSYETQYF.

The chain couples TRBV18 to TRBJ1-2; 8 nucleotides align to TRBD1. This CDR3 comprises 16 residues. The trim removed 4 bases at V and 4 bases at J, leaving 11 bases unmatched. Germline CDR1 is KGHSH and CDR2 is LQKENI. The CDR3 nucleotides read TGTGCCAGCTCACACGGCCCAGGGGGCGCCGTCTATGGCTACACCTTC. The encoded protein is CASSHGPGGAVYGYTF.

The chain recombines TRBV11-2 with TRBJ2-3; TRBD1 agrees at 11 bases. The trim removed 5 bases at V and 5 bases at J, leaving 12 bases unmatched. The CDR3 covers 17 residues. Germline values: CDR1 SGHAT, CDR2 FQNNGV. The CDR3 sequence is CASSPRWTGGSGDTQYF. The DNA of the CDR3 is TGTGCCAGCAGCCCAAGGTGGACAGGGGGCTCAGGAGATACGCAGTATTTT. Complete variable domain (other parts from reference TRBV11-2 and TRBJ2-3): EAGVAQSPRYKIIEKRQSVAFWCNPISGHATLYWYQQILGQGPKLLIQFQNNGVVDDSQLPKDRFSAERLKGVDSTLKIQPAKLEDSAVYLCASSPRWTGGSGDTQYFGPGTRLTVL.

This clonotype was found many times. This sequence joins TRBV12-3 or TRBV12-4 and TRBJ1-1, with D possibly TRBD1 on 5 matching bases. V lost 6 bases, J lost 3 bases, and 17 bases lay in between. There are 15 residues in the CDR3. CDR3 bases: TGTGCCAGCAGCCAGAGCCATTTAGGGGACACTGAAGCTTTCTTT. Translation gives CASSQSHLGDTEAFF.

The gene calls are TRBV12-3 or TRBV12-4 and TRBJ2-7, with 7 bases that match TRBD2. The CDR3 has 13 residues. With 4 bases clipped from V and 2 bases from J, the junction kept 2 bases outside the gene matches. The DNA of the CDR3 is TGTGCCAGCAGTTGGGGGACTACCTACGAGCAGTACTTC. Translated: CASSWGTTYEQYF.

This clonotype was seen at least ten times. The chain employs TRBV28 and TRBJ2-5; D call uncertain. CDR1 is MDHEN, CDR2 SYDVKM, per germline. The germline V and J ends were trimmed by 3 bases and 2 bases, with 10 bases remaining between them. The CDR3 runs to 14 residues. CDR3 protein: CASSLRFIQETQYF. The DNA of the CDR3 is TGTGCCAGCAGTTTGCGGTTCATTCAAGAGACCCAGTACTTC.

The chain couples TRBV7-9 to TRBJ2-7, with 9 bases that match TRBD1. The V gene's germline CDR1 is SEHNR and CDR2 FQNEAQ (reference sequence). The CDR3 sequence is 15 residues long. After removal of 7 bases from V and 4 bases from J, the junction contained 11 bases not matched to a gene. The CDR3 sequence is CASTGPGQGPYEQYF. CDR3 bases: TGTGCCAGCACCGGACCGGGACAGGGTCCTTACGAGCAGTACTTC.

The CDR3 DNA reads as TGTGCCTGGAGTGCTCGGGGGAATGAGCAGTTCTTC. This codes for CAWSARGNEQFF. This chain links TRBV30 with TRBJ2-1; tentative D call: TRBD2 (6 bases). The germline V gene encodes CDR1 GTSNPN and CDR2 SVGIG (reference sequence). The V end was cut by 1 base, the J end by 7 bases, with 8 bases between. The CDR3 covers 12 residues.

This sequence joins TRBV28 and TRBJ1-1; D ambiguous. Germline V gene sequence: CDR1 MDHEN, CDR2 SYDVKM. V shed 1 base and J shed 4 bases, with 7 bases lying between them. This CDR3 has 13 amino acids. CDR3 protein: CASSLLFGTEAFF. The CDR3 bases are TGTGCCAGCAGTTTATTGTTCGGCACTGAAGCTTTCTTT.

Many counts were recorded for this clonotype. This sequence joins TRBV12-3 or TRBV12-4 and TRBJ1-2; no clear D. V shed 6 bases and J shed 4 bases, with 9 bases lying between them. This CDR3 is built from 12 residues. For the CDR3, the DNA is TGTGCCAGCAGAGGTACACTCTATGGCTACACCTTC. Translation: CASRGTLYGYTF.

This clonotype was detected many times. The chain links TRBV29-1 to TRBJ2-3; 9 nucleotides agree with TRBD1. The CDR3 sequence is 15 residues long. J lost 10 bases, V lost 6 bases, and 17 bases had no gene match. Germline V gene lookup returns CDR1 SQVTM and CDR2 ANQGSEA. For the CDR3, the DNA is TGCAGCGTCGCAACCGGGACAGGGAGCCCTGAGGCGCAGTATTTT. This gives the protein CSVATGTGSPEAQYF.

The rearrangement links TRBV6-2 or TRBV6-3 to TRBJ2-7, with a tentative D call TRBD1 (7 bases). The CDR3 loop spans 16 amino acids. Trimming took 7 bases from V and 3 from J, leaving 22 bases between them. Germline V CDR1 and CDR2: MNHEY, SVGEGT. CDR3 in amino acids: CASTQTPGDSSYEQYF. The CDR3 DNA sequence: TGTGCCAGCACCCAAACTCCGGGGGACAGCAGCTACGAGCAGTACTTC.

This clonotype has at least ten counts. The chain is built from TRBV5-1 and TRBJ2-3; 7 nucleotides match TRBD2. Germline lookup yields CDR1 SGHRS and CDR2 YFSETQ. There are 14 residues in the CDR3. The V segment lost 5 bases and the J segment 6 bases; nucleotides outside the gene matches: 9. CDR3 bases: TGCGCCAGCAGTCCTAGCGGTTTTGTTGATACGCAGTATTTT. As protein: CASSPSGFVDTQYF. Combining the CDR3 with reference TRBV5-1 and TRBJ2-3 gives the whole variable domain KAGVTQTPRYLIKTRGQQVTLSCSPISGHRSVSWYQQTPGQGLQFLFEYFSETQRNKGNFPGRFSGRQFSNSRSEMNVSTLELGDSALYLCASSPSGFVDTQYFGPGTRLTVL.

There are a few counts of this clonotype. V is TRBV4-2 and J is TRBJ1-2; D remains unclear. Trimming removed 6 bases at V and 6 bases at J, with 14 bases between. CDR3 length: 13 amino acids. Germline V gene lookup returns CDR1 LGHNA and CDR2 YNFKEQ. CDR3 in amino acids: CASSPAPDDGYTF. Written as DNA, the CDR3 is TGTGCCAGCAGTCCAGCCCCGGATGATGGCTACACCTTC.

The chain is built from TRBV7-2 and TRBJ1-6; D might be TRBD1 (5 bases). Germline CDR1 is SGHTA and CDR2 is FQGNSA. This CDR3 is built from 15 residues. The V gene lost 2 bases and the J gene lost 6 bases, with 11 bases spanning the gap. In DNA form, the CDR3 reads TGTGCCAGCAGCTTACGGCAGGGTGCTAATTCACCCCTCCACTTT. This codes for CASSLRQGANSPLHF.

This clonotype has ten or more counts. The chain recombines TRBV6-5 with TRBJ2-7; 9 bases align to TRBD2. Per the germline V gene, CDR1 is MNHEY and CDR2 is SVGAGI. This CDR3 has 12 residues. The V segment lost 8 bases and the J segment 5 bases; nucleotides outside the gene matches: 4. CDR3 region: CASGRGGDEQYF. The CDR3 DNA reads TGTGCCAGCGGGCGGGGGGGCGACGAGCAGTACTTC.

J is TRBJ2-7 and V is TRBV28; D gene unclear. The CDR3 is made up of 14 amino acids. The germline V gene encodes CDR1 MDHEN and CDR2 SYDVKM. V lost 5 bases, J lost 2 bases, and 13 bases lay in between. The CDR3 coding sequence is TGTGCCAGCAGTCCCCCCAGCACGACCTACGAGCAGTACTTC. It translates to CASSPPSTTYEQYF.

This chain connects TRBV20-1 to TRBJ2-7; no clear D. Germline V CDR1 and CDR2: DFQATT, SNEGSKA (reference sequence). This CDR3 region has 13 residues. The V end lost 3 bases, the J end lost 2 bases, and 11 bases lay between the germline ends. CDR3 amino acids: CSASFPWAYEQYF. As DNA, the CDR3 is TGCAGTGCTAGCTTCCCCTGGGCCTACGAGCAGTACTTC.

This chain links TRBV5-1 with TRBJ2-2; 10 bases line up with TRBD2. V lost 4 bases and J lost 6; bases outside the gene matches: 9. This CDR3 has 16 residues. In germline, CDR1 is SGHRS, CDR2 YFSETQ. CDR3 amino acids: CASSERTSGGAGELFF. The CDR3 DNA is TGCGCCAGCAGCGAACGGACTAGCGGCGGAGCCGGGGAGCTGTTTTTT.

This clonotype was observed many times. This chain uses TRBV29-1 with TRBJ2-1, with D unclear. The germline V and J ends were trimmed by 2 bases and 4 bases, with 9 bases remaining between them. CDR1 is SQVTM and CDR2 is ANQGSEA in the germline V gene. There are 13 residues in the CDR3. Here the CDR3 DNA reads TGCAGCGTTGAACGGCCCCTATACAATGAGCAGTTCTTC. Amino acid sequence: CSVERPLYNEQFF.

J is TRBJ1-5 and V is TRBV25-1, with D hard to call. Germline-derived CDR1 and CDR2 are MGHDK and SYGVNS. V was shortened by 3 bases and J by 7 bases, with 13 bases between the two germline ends. The CDR3 runs to 14 residues. The CDR3: CASSEGGGMQPQHF. The CDR3 DNA reads as TGTGCCAGCAGTGAGGGTGGAGGGATGCAGCCCCAGCATTTT.

This chain connects TRBV7-2 to TRBJ2-7; D call uncertain. Per the germline V gene, CDR1 is SGHTA and CDR2 is FQGNSA. V was shortened by 5 bases and J by 4 bases, with 15 bases between the two germline ends. The CDR3 covers 14 residues. The CDR3 is CASSPLLRGYEQYF. CDR3 coding DNA: TGTGCCAGCAGCCCTCTTTTGAGAGGTTACGAGCAGTACTTC.

This chain connects TRBV6-2 or TRBV6-3 to TRBJ2-7; perhaps TRBD2 as D (6 bases). CDR3 length equals 13 residues. Germline V gene lookup returns CDR1 MNHEY and CDR2 SVGEGT. Trimming cost V 7 bases and J 2 bases, with 12 bases left between them. CDR3 bases: TGTGCCAGCAAGAGGACGGGGGCCTACGAGCAGTACTTC. Translation gives CASKRTGAYEQYF.

The chain is built from TRBV4-1 and TRBJ2-1, with 7 positions matching TRBD2. The CDR3 is made up of 17 amino acids. V gave up 3 bases and J gave up 0 bases; unmatched junction bases: 8. The germline V gene encodes CDR1 MGHRA and CDR2 YSYEKL. The CDR3 DNA reads TGCGCCAGCAGCCAGATACTAGCGAGCGACTCCTACAATGAGCAGTTCTTC. The encoded protein is CASSQILASDSYNEQFF.

This clonotype was observed at least ten times. The chain is built from TRBV12-3 or TRBV12-4 and TRBJ2-5; 7 bases are a match to TRBD2. CDR3 length: 12 residues. V shed 5 bases and J 4 bases; nucleotides not matched to a gene: 1. CDR3 region: CASSPSGETQYF. The DNA of the CDR3 is TGTGCCAGCAGTCCTAGCGGAGAGACCCAGTACTTC.